These 10 T cell receptor beta chains were all obtained from the same sample, sequenced in a study of long-term antiretroviral therapy in people with HIV. The run of the v3.0 immunoSEQ assay was at survey level. The method was immunoSEQ multiplex PCR; TCRdb's version includes in-frame clones alone and lacks a portion of them. The data contain roughly 50,000 clones, under 90% of them singletons. This material consisted of unsorted PBMCs, taken 0.8 years after starting antiretroviral therapy. The receptors here all came from a woman between 18 and 29 years old with HIV.

CDR3 nucleotide sequence: TGTGCCAGCGGCCCCGGGGGCTACGAGCAGTACTTC. Amino acid sequence: CASGPGGYEQYF. This rearrangement joins TRBV6-1 to TRBJ2-7; possibly TRBD2 for D (6 bases). The CDR3 runs 12 residues. Germline V gene lookup returns CDR1 MNHNS and CDR2 SASEGT. Trimming shortened V by 8 bases and J by 3 bases, and 11 bases separated the two germline ends.

The genes are TRBV9 and TRBJ2-2; no firm D call. The V gene lost 8 bases and the J gene lost 6 bases, with 14 bases spanning the gap. The CDR3 spans 13 residues. Per germline, CDR1 SGDLS and CDR2 YYNGEE. The DNA for the CDR3 is TGTGCCAGTTGTGCTGGGAATGCCGGGGAGCTGTTTTTT. This gives the protein CASCAGNAGELFF.

This clone has a single count. The V and J genes are TRBV21-1 and TRBJ1-5. TRBV21-1 is a pseudogene locus. CDR3 length: 13 amino acids. Here the CDR3 reads CARRGQALQPQHF. The CDR3 nucleotides are TGTGCCAGACGAGGCCAGGCACTTCAGCCCCAGCATTTT.

The V and J genes are TRBV10-1 and TRBJ2-5; 7 bases agree with TRBD1. The CDR3 length is 14 residues. Germline loops: CDR1 WNHNN, CDR2 SYGVQD (reference sequence). V shed 4 bases and J 4 bases; nucleotides not matched to a gene: 6. The CDR3, as DNA: TGCGCCAGCAGTGGGGGGACAGTCGGAGAGACCCAGTACTTC. Amino acid sequence: CASSGGTVGETQYF.

The chain links TRBV29-1 to TRBJ2-7; 8 bases agree with TRBD1. The CDR3 length is 12 residues. Germline lookup yields CDR1 SQVTM and CDR2 ANQGSEA. V gave up 5 bases and J gave up 4 bases; unmatched junction bases: 4. Here the CDR3 DNA reads TGCAGCGTTCAGACAGGGGAGTACGAGCAGTACTTC. Translated, it gives CSVQTGEYEQYF.

The chain joins TRBV6-6 to TRBJ2-3, with TRBD2 matching over 12 bases. The CDR3 is 15 residues long. Per the germline V gene, CDR1 is MNHNY and CDR2 is SVGAGI (reference sequence). V lost 6 bases to trimming and J lost 6 bases; unmatched junction nucleotides: 7. CDR3: CASSLLAGGRDTQYF. The CDR3, as DNA: TGTGCCAGCAGCCTCCTAGCGGGAGGGAGGGATACGCAGTATTTT.

This sequence joins TRBV7-9 and TRBJ1-2; D unresolved. The germline gives CDR1 SEHNR, CDR2 FQNEAQ (reference sequence). The germline V and J ends were trimmed by 4 bases and 7 bases, with 4 bases remaining between them. This CDR3 has 10 residues. The CDR3 is CASSSIGYTF. The CDR3 DNA reads as TGTGCCAGCAGCTCCATTGGCTACACCTTC. The full variable domain, in which reference TRBV7-9 and TRBJ1-2 provide the parts outside the CDR3, is DTGVSQNPRHKITKRGQNVTFRCDPISEHNRLYWYRQTLGQGPEFLTYFQNEAQLEKSRLLSDRFSAERPKGSFSTLEIQRTEQGDSAMYLCASSSIGYTFGSGTRLTVV.

The rearrangement joins TRBV5-1 to TRBJ2-7; 10 nucleotides match TRBD1. Germline V gene lookup returns CDR1 SGHRS and CDR2 YFSETQ. V shed 0 bases, J shed 2 bases, and the junction held 2 bases outside the gene matches. The CDR3 covers 15 residues. CDR3 coding DNA: TGCGCCAGCAGCTTGGGAGGACAGGGGGCCTACGAGCAGTACTTC. The encoded protein is CASSLGGQGAYEQYF.

The V call is TRBV10-3, the J call TRBJ2-7, with D perhaps TRBD1 (6 bases). V dropped 4 bases and J dropped 0 bases, with 10 bases sitting between them. Germline CDR1 reads ENHRY; CDR2 reads SYGVKD. CDR3 length: 14 amino acids. In nucleotides, the CDR3 is TGTGCCATCAGTGGAACAGGGTCCTCCTACGAGCAGTACTTC. It specifies CAISGTGSSYEQYF.

V and J are TRBV4-2 and TRBJ1-2; D not resolved. CDR1 is LGHNA and CDR2 is YNFKEQ in the germline V gene. The CDR3 totals 13 residues. V gave up 5 bases and J gave up 6 bases, with 13 bases separating them. The CDR3 sequence: CASSNGLSDGYTF. The DNA of the CDR3 is TGTGCCAGCAGCAACGGACTTTCCGATGGCTACACCTTC.